These 10 T cell receptor beta chains were sequenced from one sample in a study of patients and donors after allogeneic stem cell transplantation. In TCRdb, the RT-PCR reads were re-called with MiXCR into one record per CDR3 protein. The sample lists roughly 250,000 distinct CDR3 sequences, approximately 14% occurring once. The sequencing input was blood, either unsorted or a sorted T cell fraction (not recorded which). The receptors derive from a human donor who was either an allogeneic HSCT recipient or a stem cell or donor lymphocyte infusion donor (not recorded which). It is not recorded whose cells these are; they may come from a transplant donor.

In this sample, this clonotype turned up many times. In nucleotides, the CDR3 is TGTGCCAGCAGCGCCCGGGACAGGGGCCAACCCGAGCAGTACTTC. As protein: CASSARDRGQPEQYF. The V and J genes are TRBV7-2 and TRBJ2-7, with 10 bases that match TRBD1. Trimming cost V 5 bases and J 6 bases; bases outside gene matches: 10. There are 15 residues in the CDR3. In germline, CDR1 is SGHTA, CDR2 FQGNSA.

In its sample, this clonotype was seen a few times. J is TRBJ2-1 and V is TRBV3-1; D may be TRBD2 (6 bases). CDR3 length: 17 amino acids. With 1 base removed from V and 0 bases from J, the gap between germline ends came to 13 bases. The germline CDR1 and CDR2 sequences are LGHDT and YNNKEL (reference sequence). The CDR3 bases are TGTGCCAGCAGCCAAGGGGTGCGGGGCCACTCCTACAATGAGCAGTTCTTC. Protein: CASSQGVRGHSYNEQFF.

This clonotype was observed many times. V gene TRBV5-1 combines with J gene TRBJ2-7, with D uncertain. V lost 4 bases and J lost 1, with 6 bases in between. CDR1 is SGHRS, CDR2 YFSETQ, per germline. The CDR3 spans 12 residues. The chain's CDR3 is CASSLESYEQYF. CDR3 bases: TGCGCCAGCAGCCTCGAATCCTACGAGCAGTACTTC.

This clonotype was detected a few times. V gene TRBV12-3 or TRBV12-4 combines with J gene TRBJ1-5; possible D gene TRBD1, 6 bases. Trimming stripped 6 bases from V and 5 bases from J, with 14 bases between. This CDR3 is built from 14 residues. CDR3 DNA: TGTGCCAGCAGCTCAGGGGAAGGCTATCAGCCCCAGCATTTT. Residues: CASSSGEGYQPQHF.

The chain combines TRBV5-1 with TRBJ2-7, with 11 bases that match TRBD1. CDR1 is SGHRS and CDR2 is YFSETQ in the germline V gene. The CDR3 has 15 amino acids. Trimming at V came to 4 bases and at J to 5 bases, leaving 8 bases not matched to a gene. Here the CDR3 reads CASSEWTGGIDEQYF. CDR3 nucleotide sequence: TGCGCCAGCAGCGAATGGACAGGGGGCATCGACGAGCAGTACTTC. The whole variable domain, filled in from reference TRBV5-1 and TRBJ2-7, reads KAGVTQTPRYLIKTRGQQVTLSCSPISGHRSVSWYQQTPGQGLQFLFEYFSETQRNKGNFPGRFSGRQFSNSRSEMNVSTLELGDSALYLCASSEWTGGIDEQYFGPGTRLTVT.

On this clonotype: A single base separates this from a much larger clone, so it may be a read error. The chain employs TRBV11-3 and TRBJ2-7, with D unresolved. The CDR3 sequence is 12 residues long. Per the germline V gene, CDR1 is SGHNT and CDR2 is YENEEA. CDR3 DNA: TGTGCCAGCGGCTTCAACAGTAACGAGCAGTACTTC. Protein: CASGFNSNEQYF.

This clonotype was seen many times. The chain employs TRBV14 and TRBJ2-2, with unresolved D. This CDR3 is built from 14 residues. The germline CDR1 and CDR2 sequences are SGHDN and FVKESK. V was trimmed by 0 bases and J by 4 bases, leaving 6 bases between them. The CDR3, as DNA: TGTGCCAGCAGCCAAGAACACCTCACCGGGGAGCTGTTTTTT. Translating it yields CASSQEHLTGELFF. The full variable domain, in which reference TRBV14 and TRBJ2-2 provide the parts outside the CDR3, is EAGVTQFPSHSVIEKGQTVTLRCDPISGHDNLYWYRRVMGKEIKFLLHFVKESKQDESGMPNNRFLAERTGGTYSTLKVQPAELEDSGVYFCASSQEHLTGELFFGEGSRLTVL.

The gene calls are TRBV28 and TRBJ1-3; D unresolved. The CDR3 extends over 15 amino acids. Germline V lookup: CDR1 MDHEN, CDR2 SYDVKM. Trimming stripped 6 bases from V and 0 bases from J, with 12 bases between. CDR3 nucleotides: TGTGCCAGCAGCGCGATCGGGAGCTCTGGAAACACCATATATTTT. Its translation: CASSAIGSSGNTIYF.

This chain joins TRBV4-3 and TRBJ1-2; the D gene is possibly TRBD1 (5 bases). Germline assignment: CDR1 LGHNA and CDR2 YSLEER. V shed 0 bases and J shed 3 bases, with 14 bases lying between them. This CDR3 is 16 amino acids long. CDR3 sequence: CASSQDPQGTYYGYTF. The CDR3 coding sequence is TGCGCCAGCAGCCAAGATCCCCAGGGAACCTACTATGGCTACACCTTC.

This clonotype has only a few counts. The chain uses TRBV19 and TRBJ2-4; D is possibly TRBD2 (5 bases). The length of the CDR3 is 17 residues. Trimming took 4 bases from V and 1 from J, leaving 17 bases between them. The germline CDR1 and CDR2 sequences are LNHDA and SQIVND (reference sequence). The CDR3 coding sequence is TGTGCCAGTAGTAATAGGTACCGGGATCGGGCCAAAAACATTCAGTACTTC. Its translation is CASSNRYRDRAKNIQYF.